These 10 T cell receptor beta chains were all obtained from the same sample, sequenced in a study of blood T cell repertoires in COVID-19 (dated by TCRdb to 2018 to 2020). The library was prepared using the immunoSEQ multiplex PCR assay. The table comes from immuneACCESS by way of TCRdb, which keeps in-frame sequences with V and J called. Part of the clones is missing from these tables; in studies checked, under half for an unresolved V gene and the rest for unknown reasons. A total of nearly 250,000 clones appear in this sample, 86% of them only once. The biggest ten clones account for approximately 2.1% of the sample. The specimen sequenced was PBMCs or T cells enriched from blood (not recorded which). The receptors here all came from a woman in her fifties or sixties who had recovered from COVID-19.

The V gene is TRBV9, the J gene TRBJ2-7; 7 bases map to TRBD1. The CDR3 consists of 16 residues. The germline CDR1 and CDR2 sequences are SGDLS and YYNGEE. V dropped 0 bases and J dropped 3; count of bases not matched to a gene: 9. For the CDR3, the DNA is TGTGCCAGCAGCGTAGCCCCCCAGGCAGGGGGCTACGAGCAGTACTTC. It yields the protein CASSVAPQAGGYEQYF.

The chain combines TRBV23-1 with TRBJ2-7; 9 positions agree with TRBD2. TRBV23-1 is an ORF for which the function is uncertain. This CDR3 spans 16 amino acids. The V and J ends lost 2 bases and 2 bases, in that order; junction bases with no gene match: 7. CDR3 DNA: TGCGCCAGCAGTCAAACCCCGACTAGCGGAACCTACGAGCAGTACTTC. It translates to CASSQTPTSGTYEQYF.

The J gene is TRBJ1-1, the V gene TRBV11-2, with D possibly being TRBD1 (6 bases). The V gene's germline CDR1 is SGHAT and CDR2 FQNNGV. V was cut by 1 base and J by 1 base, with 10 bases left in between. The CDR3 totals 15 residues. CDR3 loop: CASSLASRGNTEAFF. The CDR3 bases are TGTGCCAGCAGCTTAGCGTCCAGGGGGAACACTGAAGCTTTCTTT.

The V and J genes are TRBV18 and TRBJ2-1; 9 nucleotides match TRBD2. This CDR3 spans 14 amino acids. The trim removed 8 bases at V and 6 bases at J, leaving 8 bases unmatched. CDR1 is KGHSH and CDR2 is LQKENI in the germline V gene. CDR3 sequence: CASLSGSVFNEQFF. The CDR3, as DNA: TGTGCCAGCCTTAGCGGGAGCGTGTTCAATGAGCAGTTCTTC.

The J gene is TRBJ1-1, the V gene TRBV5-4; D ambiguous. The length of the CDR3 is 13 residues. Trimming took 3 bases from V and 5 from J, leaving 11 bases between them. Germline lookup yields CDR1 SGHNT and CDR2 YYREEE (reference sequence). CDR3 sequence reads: CASSSSIGTEAFF. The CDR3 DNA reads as TGTGCCAGCAGCTCATCCATCGGGACTGAAGCTTTCTTT.

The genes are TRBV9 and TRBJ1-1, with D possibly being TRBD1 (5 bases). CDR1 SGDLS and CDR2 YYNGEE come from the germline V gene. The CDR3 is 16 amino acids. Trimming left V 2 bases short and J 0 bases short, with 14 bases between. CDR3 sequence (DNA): TGTGCCAGCAGCGTCGGGACTACTAGATTGAACACTGAAGCTTTCTTT. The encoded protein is CASSVGTTRLNTEAFF. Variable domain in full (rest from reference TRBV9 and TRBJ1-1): DSGVTQTPKHLITATGQRVTLRCSPRSGDLSVYWYQQSLDQGLQFLIQYYNGEERAKGNILERFSAQQFPDLHSELNLSSLELGDSALYFCASSVGTTRLNTEAFFGQGTRLTVV.

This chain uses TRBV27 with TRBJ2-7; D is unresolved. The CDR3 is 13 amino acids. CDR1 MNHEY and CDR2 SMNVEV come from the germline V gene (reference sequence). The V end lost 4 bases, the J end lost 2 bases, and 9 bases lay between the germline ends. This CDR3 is CASSSLPAYEQYF. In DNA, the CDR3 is TGTGCCAGCAGTTCGCTGCCAGCCTACGAGCAGTACTTC.

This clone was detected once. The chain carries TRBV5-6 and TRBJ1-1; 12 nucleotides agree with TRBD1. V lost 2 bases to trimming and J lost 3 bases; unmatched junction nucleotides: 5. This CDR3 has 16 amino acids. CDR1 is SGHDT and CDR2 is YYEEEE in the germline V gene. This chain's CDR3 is CASSFVGQGAYTEAFF. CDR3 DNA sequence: TGTGCCAGCAGCTTTGTGGGACAGGGGGCATACACTGAAGCTTTCTTT.

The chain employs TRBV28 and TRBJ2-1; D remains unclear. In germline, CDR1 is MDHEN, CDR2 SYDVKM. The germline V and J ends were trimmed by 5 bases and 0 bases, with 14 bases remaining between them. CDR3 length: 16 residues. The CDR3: CASSELTWSSYNEQFF. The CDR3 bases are TGTGCCAGCAGTGAACTGACTTGGAGCTCCTACAATGAGCAGTTCTTC. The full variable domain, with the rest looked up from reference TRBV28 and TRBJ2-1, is DVKVTQSSRYLVKRTGEKVFLECVQDMDHENMFWYRQDPGLGLRLIYFSYDVKMKEKGDIPEGYSVSREKKERFSLILESASTNQTSMYLCASSELTWSSYNEQFFGPGTRLTVL.

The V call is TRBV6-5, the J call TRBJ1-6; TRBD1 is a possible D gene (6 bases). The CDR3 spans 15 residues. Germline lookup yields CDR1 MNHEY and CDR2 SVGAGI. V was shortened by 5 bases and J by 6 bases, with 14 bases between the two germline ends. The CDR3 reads CASSRGTRTNSPLHF. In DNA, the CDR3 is TGTGCCAGCAGTAGAGGGACAAGGACTAATTCACCCCTCCACTTT.